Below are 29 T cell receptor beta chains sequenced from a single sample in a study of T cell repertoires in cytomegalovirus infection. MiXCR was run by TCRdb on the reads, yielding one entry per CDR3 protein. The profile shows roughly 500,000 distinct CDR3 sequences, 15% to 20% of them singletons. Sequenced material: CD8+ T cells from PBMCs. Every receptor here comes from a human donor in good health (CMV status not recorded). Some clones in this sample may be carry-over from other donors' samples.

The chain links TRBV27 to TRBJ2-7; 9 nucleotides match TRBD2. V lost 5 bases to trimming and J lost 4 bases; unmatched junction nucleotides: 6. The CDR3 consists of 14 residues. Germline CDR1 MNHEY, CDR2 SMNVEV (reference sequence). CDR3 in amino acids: CASSTGLAKYEQYF. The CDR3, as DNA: TGTGCCAGCAGTACCGGACTAGCGAAGTACGAGCAGTACTTC.

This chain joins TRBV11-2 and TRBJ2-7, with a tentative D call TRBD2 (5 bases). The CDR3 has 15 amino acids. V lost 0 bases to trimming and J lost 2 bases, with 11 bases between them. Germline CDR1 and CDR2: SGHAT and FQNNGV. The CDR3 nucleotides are TGTGCCAGCAGCTTAGAAGGGTCCGGGACCTACGAGCAGTACTTC. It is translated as CASSLEGSGTYEQYF.

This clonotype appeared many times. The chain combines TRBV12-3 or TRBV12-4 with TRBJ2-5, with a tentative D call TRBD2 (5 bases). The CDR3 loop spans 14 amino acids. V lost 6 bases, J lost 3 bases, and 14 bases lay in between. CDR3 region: CASRSRTVEETQYF. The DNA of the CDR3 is TGTGCCAGCAGAAGCCGGACTGTTGAAGAGACCCAGTACTTC.

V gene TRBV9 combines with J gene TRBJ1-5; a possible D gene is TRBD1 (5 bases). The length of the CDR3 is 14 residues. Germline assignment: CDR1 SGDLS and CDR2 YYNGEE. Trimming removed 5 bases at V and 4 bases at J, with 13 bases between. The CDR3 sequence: CASSDGTYNQPQHF. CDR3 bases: TGTGCCAGCAGTGACGGGACTTATAATCAGCCCCAGCATTTT.

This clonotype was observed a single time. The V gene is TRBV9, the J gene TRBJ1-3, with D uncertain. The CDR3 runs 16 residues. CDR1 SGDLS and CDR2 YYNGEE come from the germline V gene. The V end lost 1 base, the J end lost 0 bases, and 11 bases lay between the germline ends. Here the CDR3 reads CASSVLGESSGNTIYF. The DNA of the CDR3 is TGTGCCAGCAGCGTACTGGGAGAGAGCTCTGGAAACACCATATATTTT. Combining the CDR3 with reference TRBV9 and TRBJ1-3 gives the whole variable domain DSGVTQTPKHLITATGQRVTLRCSPRSGDLSVYWYQQSLDQGLQFLIQYYNGEERAKGNILERFSAQQFPDLHSELNLSSLELGDSALYFCASSVLGESSGNTIYFGEGSWLTVV.

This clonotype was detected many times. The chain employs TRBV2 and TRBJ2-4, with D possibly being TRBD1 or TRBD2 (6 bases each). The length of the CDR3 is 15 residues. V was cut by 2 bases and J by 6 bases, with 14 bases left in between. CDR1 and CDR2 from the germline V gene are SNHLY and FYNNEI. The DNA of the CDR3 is TGTGCCAGCAGTGAAATGGGGGGCGCAAGAAACATTCAGTACTTC. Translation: CASSEMGGARNIQYF. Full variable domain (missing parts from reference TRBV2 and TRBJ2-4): EPEVTQTPSHQVTQMGQEVILRCVPISNHLYFYWYRQILGQKVEFLVSFYNNEISEKSEIFDDQFSVERPDGSNFTLKIRSTKLEDSAMYFCASSEMGGARNIQYFGAGTRLSVL.

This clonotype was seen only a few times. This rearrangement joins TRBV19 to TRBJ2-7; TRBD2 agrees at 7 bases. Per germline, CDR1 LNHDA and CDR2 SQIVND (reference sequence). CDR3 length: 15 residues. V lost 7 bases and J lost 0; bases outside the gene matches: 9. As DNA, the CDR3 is TGTGCCAGTATCGGGACTACCCACCTCTCCTACGAGCAGTACTTC. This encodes CASIGTTHLSYEQYF.

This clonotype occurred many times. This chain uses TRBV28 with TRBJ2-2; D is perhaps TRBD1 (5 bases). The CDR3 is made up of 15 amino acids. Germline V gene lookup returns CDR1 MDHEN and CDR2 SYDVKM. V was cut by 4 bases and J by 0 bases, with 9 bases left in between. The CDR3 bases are TGTGCCAGCAGTTCCAGGGTTCCGAACACCGGGGAGCTGTTTTTT. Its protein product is CASSSRVPNTGELFF.

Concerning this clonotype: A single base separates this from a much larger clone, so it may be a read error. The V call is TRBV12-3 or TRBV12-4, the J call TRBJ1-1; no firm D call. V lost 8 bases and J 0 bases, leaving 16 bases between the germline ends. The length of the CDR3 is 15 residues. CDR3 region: CASSIARGLNTEAFF. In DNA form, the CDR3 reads TGTGCCAGCTCCATAGCCCGAGGGCTGAACACTGAAGCTTTCTTT.

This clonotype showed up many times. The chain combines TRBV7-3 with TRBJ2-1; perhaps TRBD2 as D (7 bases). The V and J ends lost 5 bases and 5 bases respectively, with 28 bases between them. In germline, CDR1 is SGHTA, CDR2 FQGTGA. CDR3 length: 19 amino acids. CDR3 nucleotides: TGTGCCAGCAGCCCCTTGGGGATTCTTAGGGGGGGGAGGGACAATGAGCAGTTCTTC. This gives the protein CASSPLGILRGGRDNEQFF.

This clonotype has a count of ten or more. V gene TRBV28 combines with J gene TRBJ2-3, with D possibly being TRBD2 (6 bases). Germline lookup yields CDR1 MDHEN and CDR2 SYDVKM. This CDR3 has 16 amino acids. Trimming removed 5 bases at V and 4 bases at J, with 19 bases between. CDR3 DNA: TGTGCCAGCAGTCCTTTAGCGGAGTACGGCGCAGATACGCAGTATTTT. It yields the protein CASSPLAEYGADTQYF.

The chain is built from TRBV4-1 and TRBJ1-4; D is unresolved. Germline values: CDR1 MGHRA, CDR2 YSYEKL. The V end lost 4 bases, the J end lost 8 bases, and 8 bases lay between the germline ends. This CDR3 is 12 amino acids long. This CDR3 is CASSPGWEKLFF. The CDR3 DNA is TGCGCCAGCAGCCCGGGATGGGAAAAACTGTTTTTT.

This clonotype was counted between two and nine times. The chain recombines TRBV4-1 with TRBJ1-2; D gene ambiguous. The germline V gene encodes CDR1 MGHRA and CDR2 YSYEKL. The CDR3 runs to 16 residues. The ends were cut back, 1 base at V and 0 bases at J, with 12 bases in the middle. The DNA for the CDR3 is TGCGCCAGCAGCCAAGTCCAAGTGGAGGCTAACTATGGCTACACCTTC. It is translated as CASSQVQVEANYGYTF.

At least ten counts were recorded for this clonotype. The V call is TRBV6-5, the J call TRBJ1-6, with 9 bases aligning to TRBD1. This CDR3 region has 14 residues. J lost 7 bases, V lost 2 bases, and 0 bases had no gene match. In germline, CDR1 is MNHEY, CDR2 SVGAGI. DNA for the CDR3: TGTGCCAGCAGTTACGGACAGGGGAATTCACCCCTCCACTTT. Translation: CASSYGQGNSPLHF.

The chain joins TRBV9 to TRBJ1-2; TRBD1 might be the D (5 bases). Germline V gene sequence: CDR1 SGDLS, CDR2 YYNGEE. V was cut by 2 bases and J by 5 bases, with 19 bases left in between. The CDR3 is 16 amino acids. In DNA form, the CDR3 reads TGTGCCAGCAGCGTTCCCCAGGATGGCAGGGTTTATGGCTACACCTTC. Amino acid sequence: CASSVPQDGRVYGYTF.

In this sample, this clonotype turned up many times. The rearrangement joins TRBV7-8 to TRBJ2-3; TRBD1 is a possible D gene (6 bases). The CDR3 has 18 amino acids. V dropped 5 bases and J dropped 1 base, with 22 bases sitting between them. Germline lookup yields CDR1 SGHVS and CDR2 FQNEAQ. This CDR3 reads CASSLGVGALGGTDTQYF. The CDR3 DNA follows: TGTGCCAGCAGCCTAGGGGTGGGGGCTTTGGGAGGCACAGATACGCAGTATTTT.

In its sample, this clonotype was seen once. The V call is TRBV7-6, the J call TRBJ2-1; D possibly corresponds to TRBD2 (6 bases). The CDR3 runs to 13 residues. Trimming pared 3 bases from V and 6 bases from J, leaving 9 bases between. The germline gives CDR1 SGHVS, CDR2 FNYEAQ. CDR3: CASSFGGFNEQFF. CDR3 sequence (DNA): TGTGCCAGCAGCTTTGGGGGGTTCAATGAGCAGTTCTTC.

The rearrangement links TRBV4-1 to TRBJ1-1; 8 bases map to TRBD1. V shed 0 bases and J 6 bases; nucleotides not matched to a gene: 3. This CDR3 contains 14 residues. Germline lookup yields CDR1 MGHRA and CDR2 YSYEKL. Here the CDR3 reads CASSQDSGGSEAFF. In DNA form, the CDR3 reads TGCGCCAGCAGCCAAGATTCAGGGGGCTCTGAAGCTTTCTTT.

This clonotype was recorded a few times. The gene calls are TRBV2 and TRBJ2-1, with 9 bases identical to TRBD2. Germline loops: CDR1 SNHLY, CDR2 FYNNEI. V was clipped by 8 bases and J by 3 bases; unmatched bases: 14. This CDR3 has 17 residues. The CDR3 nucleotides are TGTGCCAGCCTTCCGGGGCTAGCGGGGAAACTCTACAATGAGCAGTTCTTC. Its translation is CASLPGLAGKLYNEQFF.

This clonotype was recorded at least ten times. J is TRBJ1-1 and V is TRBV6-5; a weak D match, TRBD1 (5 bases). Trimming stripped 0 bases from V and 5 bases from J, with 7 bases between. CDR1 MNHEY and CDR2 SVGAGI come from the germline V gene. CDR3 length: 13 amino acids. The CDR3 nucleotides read TGTGCCAGCAGTTACTCGGAGGGGACTGAAGCTTTCTTT. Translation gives CASSYSEGTEAFF.

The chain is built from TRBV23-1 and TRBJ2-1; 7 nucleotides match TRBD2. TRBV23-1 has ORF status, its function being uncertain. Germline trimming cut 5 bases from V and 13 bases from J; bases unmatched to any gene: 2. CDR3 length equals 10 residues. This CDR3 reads CASSREGQFF. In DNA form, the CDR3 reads TGCGCCAGCAGTAGGGAGGGCCAGTTCTTC.

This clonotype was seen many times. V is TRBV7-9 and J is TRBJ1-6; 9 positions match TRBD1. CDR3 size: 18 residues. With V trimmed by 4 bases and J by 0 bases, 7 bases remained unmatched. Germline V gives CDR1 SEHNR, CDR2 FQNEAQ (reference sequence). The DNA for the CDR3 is TGTGCCAGCAGCTACACCCGGGACAGGGACTCCTATAATTCACCCCTCCACTTT. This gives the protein CASSYTRDRDSYNSPLHF.

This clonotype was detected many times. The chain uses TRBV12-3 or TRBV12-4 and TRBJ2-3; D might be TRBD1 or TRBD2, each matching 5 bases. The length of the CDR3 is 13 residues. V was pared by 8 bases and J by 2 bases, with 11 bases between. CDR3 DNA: TGTGCCAGCCGGGACGGATTCACAGATACGCAGTATTTT. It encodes CASRDGFTDTQYF.

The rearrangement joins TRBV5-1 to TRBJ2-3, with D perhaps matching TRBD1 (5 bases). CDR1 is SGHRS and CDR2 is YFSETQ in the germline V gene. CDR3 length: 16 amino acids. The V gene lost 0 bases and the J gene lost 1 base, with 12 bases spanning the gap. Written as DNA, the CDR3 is TGCGCCAGCAGCTTGGCCCCCAGGGCGGGCACAGATACGCAGTATTTT. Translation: CASSLAPRAGTDTQYF.

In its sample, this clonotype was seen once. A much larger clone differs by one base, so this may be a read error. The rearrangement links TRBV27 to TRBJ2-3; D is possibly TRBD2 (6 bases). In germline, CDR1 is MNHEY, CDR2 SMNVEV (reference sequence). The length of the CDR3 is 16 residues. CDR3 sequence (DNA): TGTGCCAGCAGCCAATGGGGCGGGGCGGGCACAGATACGCAGGATTTT. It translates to CASSQWGGAGTDTQDF.

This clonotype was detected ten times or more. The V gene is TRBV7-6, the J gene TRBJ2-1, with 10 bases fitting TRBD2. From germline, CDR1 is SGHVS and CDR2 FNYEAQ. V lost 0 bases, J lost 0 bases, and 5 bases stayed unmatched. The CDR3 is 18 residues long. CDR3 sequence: CASSLARTSGVSYNEQFF. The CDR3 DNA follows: TGTGCCAGCAGCTTAGCTAGGACTAGCGGTGTCTCCTACAATGAGCAGTTCTTC.

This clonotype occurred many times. This chain's CDR3 is CASSLAGQGRRNTIYF. The CDR3 bases are TGTGCCAGCAGCTTAGCTGGGCAGGGTCGGAGAAACACCATATATTTT. This chain links TRBV7-2 with TRBJ1-3, with D possibly matching TRBD1 (5 bases). The CDR3 has 16 residues. From germline, CDR1 is SGHTA and CDR2 FQGNSA. Trimming left V 0 bases short and J 5 bases short, with 14 bases between.

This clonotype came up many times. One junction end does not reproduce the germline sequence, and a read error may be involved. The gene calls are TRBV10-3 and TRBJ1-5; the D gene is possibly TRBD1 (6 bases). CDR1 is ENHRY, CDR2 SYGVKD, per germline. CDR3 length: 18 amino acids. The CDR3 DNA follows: TGTGCCATCAGTAAGTCCCTAATAGAGGGCAGGGGTGTCCGGCCCCAGCATTTT. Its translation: CAISKSLIEGRGVRPQHF.

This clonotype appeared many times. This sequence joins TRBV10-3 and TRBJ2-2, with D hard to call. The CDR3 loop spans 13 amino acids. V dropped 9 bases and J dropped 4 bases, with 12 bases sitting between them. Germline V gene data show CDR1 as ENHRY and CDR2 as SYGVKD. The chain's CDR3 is CAILGAGTGELFF. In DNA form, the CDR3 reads TGTGCCATTCTTGGCGCAGGCACCGGGGAGCTGTTTTTT.